One and the same sample provided the 23 T cell receptor beta chains below, sequenced in a study of OX40 agonist ivuxolimab in advanced cancers. Produced via immunoSEQ multiplex PCR; TCRdb's table is partial and in-frame only. The profile covers about 59,000 clones, with 75% to 90% appearing a single time and just under 4% taken by the ten largest. The sequences come from CD4+ or CD8+ T cells sorted from blood, collected in a trial of the OX40 agonist ivuxolimab. Source of these receptors: an adult with an advanced solid tumor such as melanoma, head and neck, liver or kidney cancer.

V gene TRBV19 combines with J gene TRBJ2-3, with TRBD1 identical over 7 bases. The CDR3 loop spans 15 amino acids. The germline gives CDR1 LNHDA, CDR2 SQIVND (reference sequence). J gave up 6 bases and V 4 bases, and 10 bases lay outside the gene matches. The CDR3 here is CASSTRQGPRDTQYF. CDR3 nucleotides: TGTGCCAGTAGTACGCGACAGGGACCCAGGGATACGCAGTATTTT.

Comment on this clone: One end of the junction does not line up with germline, which may come from a read error. The genes are TRBV7-7 and TRBJ2-1, with D possibly TRBD2 on 5 matching bases. The CDR3 is 14 residues long. The V gene's germline CDR1 is SSHAT and CDR2 FNYEAQ (reference sequence). CDR3: CASSLALGPYEQFF. The CDR3 region has the DNA TGTGCTAGCAGCTTAGCGCTTGGGCCCTATGAGCAGTTCTTC.

The chain carries TRBV7-9 and TRBJ2-3; D perhaps matches TRBD1 (6 bases). CDR1 and CDR2 from the germline V gene are SEHNR and FQNEAQ (reference sequence). The V end was cut by 5 bases, the J end by 4 bases, with 13 bases between. The CDR3 length is 14 residues. The CDR3, as DNA: TGTGCCAGCAGCCCAGGGGTTGACGCAGATACGCAGTATTTT. Protein: CASSPGVDADTQYF.

V and J are TRBV6-5 and TRBJ2-5; the match to TRBD1 covers 8 bases. Near its end, the DNA agrees better with TRBJ2-7, so the J call may be wrong. Germline V gene sequence: CDR1 MNHEY, CDR2 SVGAGI. The CDR3 spans 15 residues. In nucleotides, the CDR3 is TGTGCCAGCACGACCGGACAGGGTTGGAGCTACGAGCAGTACTTC. This encodes CASTTGQGWSYEQYF.

This chain links TRBV2 with TRBJ2-1; TRBD2 agrees at 8 bases. Germline-derived CDR1 and CDR2 are SNHLY and FYNNEI. The CDR3 length is 14 residues. Trimming removed 6 bases from V and 8 bases from J; junction bases left unmatched: 9. DNA of the CDR3: TGTGCCAGCAGGGTAAGCGGGAGTTGGGATGAGCAGTTCTTC. As protein: CASRVSGSWDEQFF.

The chain employs TRBV19 and TRBJ2-7, with 11 bases matching TRBD2. CDR3 length: 15 residues. V dropped 6 bases and J dropped 0; count of bases not matched to a gene: 4. The germline V gene encodes CDR1 LNHDA and CDR2 SQIVND (reference sequence). The CDR3 sequence: CASRLAGESSYEQYF. CDR3 sequence (DNA): TGTGCCAGTAGACTAGCGGGGGAAAGCTCCTACGAGCAGTACTTC. Looking up the rest from reference TRBV19 and TRBJ2-7 gives the full variable domain: DGGITQSPKYLFRKEGQNVTLSCEQNLNHDAMYWYRQDPGQGLRLIYYSQIVNDFQKGDIAEGYSVSREKKESFPLTVTSAQKNPTAFYLCASRLAGESSYEQYFGPGTRLTVT.

The CDR3 reads CASSISQEREQFF. CDR3 DNA sequence: TGTGCCAGTAGTATCTCTCAGGAGCGTGAGCAGTTCTTC. The genes are TRBV19 and TRBJ2-1; D is unclear. This CDR3 is 13 amino acids long. V dropped 3 bases and J dropped 9 bases, with 12 bases sitting between them. Germline values: CDR1 LNHDA, CDR2 SQIVND (reference sequence).

The chain has TRBV19 and TRBJ1-4; the D gene is possibly TRBD1 (6 bases). In germline, CDR1 is LNHDA, CDR2 SQIVND (reference sequence). Between the trimmed V and J ends, which lost 5 bases and 5 bases, there was a span of 15 bases. CDR3 length: 15 amino acids. The CDR3 region has the DNA TGTGCCAGTAGTCTTCTACAGGGCGTAAATGAAAAACTGTTTTTT. Residues: CASSLLQGVNEKLFF.

The CDR3 coding sequence is TGTGCCAGCAGCTTGTGGACAGGGAACACCGGGGAGCTGTTTTTT. Translation gives CASSLWTGNTGELFF. V is TRBV5-8 and J is TRBJ2-2; 7 nucleotides align to TRBD1. The V segment lost 1 base and the J segment 1 base; nucleotides outside the gene matches: 1. The CDR3 spans 15 residues. CDR1 and CDR2 from the germline V gene are SGHTS and YDEGEE.

The chain couples TRBV4-2 to TRBJ1-4, with D maybe TRBD1 (5 bases). This CDR3 has 16 residues. Trimming left V 0 bases short and J 4 bases short, with 12 bases between. The germline V gene has CDR1 LGHNA and CDR2 YNFKEQ. CDR3 residues: CASSQESQGYNEKLFF. Written as DNA, the CDR3 is TGTGCCAGCAGCCAAGAATCCCAGGGCTATAATGAAAAACTGTTTTTT.

The chain couples TRBV6-1 to TRBJ1-5; possible D gene TRBD1, 5 bases. CDR3 length: 13 residues. The V end was cut by 5 bases, the J end by 7 bases, with 12 bases between. The germline V gene encodes CDR1 MNHNS and CDR2 SASEGT. The CDR3 DNA reads as TGTGCCAGCAGTCTACAGGTCCGACAGCCCCAGCATTTT. Translation: CASSLQVRQPQHF.

This chain links TRBV5-5 with TRBJ1-3, with D possibly TRBD1 on 6 matching bases. The V end was cut by 4 bases, the J end by 0 bases, with 11 bases between. CDR3 length equals 15 residues. Germline V gene lookup returns CDR1 SGHKS and CDR2 YYEKEE (reference sequence). CDR3 region: CASSIGQSSGNTIYF. As DNA, the CDR3 is TGTGCCAGCAGCATCGGACAGAGCTCTGGAAACACCATATATTTT.

The J gene is TRBJ2-5, the V gene TRBV9, with TRBD1 identical over 11 bases. The CDR3 loop spans 18 amino acids. Germline V gene lookup returns CDR1 SGDLS and CDR2 YYNGEE. V lost 3 bases, J lost 0 bases, and 10 bases stayed unmatched. This CDR3 is CASSGRDRGSRDQETQYF. The CDR3 bases are TGTGCCAGCAGCGGCCGGGACAGGGGGTCCCGTGACCAAGAGACCCAGTACTTC.

This clone was found once. The chain recombines TRBV19 with TRBJ1-1; D may be TRBD1 (5 bases). The germline V gene encodes CDR1 LNHDA and CDR2 SQIVND (reference sequence). V was shortened by 4 bases and J by 5 bases, with 17 bases between the two germline ends. CDR3 length: 15 residues. CDR3 protein: CASSTRPGGGTEAFF. CDR3 coding DNA: TGTGCCAGTAGTACCCGGCCCGGGGGTGGGACTGAAGCTTTCTTT.

This sequence joins TRBV27 and TRBJ2-1; no definite D call. Germline CDR1 and CDR2: MNHEY and SMNVEV (reference sequence). The CDR3 consists of 17 residues. V lost 1 base and J 0 bases, leaving 13 bases between the germline ends. CDR3 coding DNA: TGTGCCAGCAGTTTATTCGCAGACGAATACTCCTACAATGAGCAGTTCTTC. This translates into CASSLFADEYSYNEQFF.

The chain links TRBV7-9 to TRBJ2-1, with 13 bases aligning to TRBD2. This CDR3 contains 15 residues. With V trimmed by 5 bases and J by 9 bases, 7 bases remained unmatched. In germline, CDR1 is SEHNR, CDR2 FQNEAQ (reference sequence). This CDR3 is CASSVTSGGRVEQFF. CDR3 DNA sequence: TGTGCCAGCAGCGTGACTAGCGGGGGGCGGGTTGAGCAGTTCTTC.

J is TRBJ2-3 and V is TRBV5-8; the D gene is possibly TRBD2 (5 bases). CDR3 length: 14 amino acids. Between the trimmed V and J ends, which lost 4 bases and 5 bases, there was a span of 14 bases. Germline CDR1 SGHTS, CDR2 YDEGEE. This chain's CDR3 is CASSLGLVRDTQYF. CDR3 coding DNA: TGTGCCAGCAGCCTAGGACTGGTAAGAGATACGCAGTATTTT.

The chain carries TRBV11-1 and TRBJ2-1, with 7 bases matching TRBD1. The CDR3 extends over 16 amino acids. Germline loops: CDR1 SGHAT, CDR2 FQDESV (reference sequence). V shed 4 bases and J 1 base; nucleotides not matched to a gene: 7. The CDR3 region has the DNA TGTGCCAGCAGCTCCCAACAGGGGCAATCCTACAATGAGCAGTTCTTC. It specifies CASSSQQGQSYNEQFF.

The V call is TRBV18, the J call TRBJ2-7; 9 positions match TRBD1. J gave up 5 bases and V 6 bases, and 5 bases lay outside the gene matches. Germline CDR1 and CDR2: KGHSH and LQKENI. CDR3 length: 13 residues. This CDR3 is CASSPGTGNEQYF. The CDR3 bases are TGTGCCAGCTCCCCCGGGACAGGGAACGAGCAGTACTTC.

The J gene is TRBJ2-3, the V gene TRBV6-1; D may correspond to TRBD1 or TRBD2 (6 bases each). V lost 5 bases to trimming and J lost 0 bases, with 12 bases between them. The CDR3 runs 15 residues. Germline lookup yields CDR1 MNHNS and CDR2 SASEGT. CDR3 coding DNA: TGTGCCAGCAGTCAGTCGGGGGCTAGCACAGATACGCAGTATTTT. Its protein is CASSQSGASTDTQYF.

This clone has a handful of counts. At the DNA level, this CDR3 is encoded by other sequences in the same sample as well. This chain's CDR3 is CASSPGQGIHQPQHF. The CDR3 nucleotides are TGTGCCAGCAGCCCTGGACAGGGCATTCATCAGCCCCAGCATTTT. V is TRBV28 and J is TRBJ1-5; 8 bases agree with TRBD1. The germline V gene has CDR1 MDHEN and CDR2 SYDVKM. V dropped 6 bases and J dropped 5; count of bases not matched to a gene: 9. The CDR3 is 15 residues long.

The V call is TRBV4-1, the J call TRBJ2-7; D possibly corresponds to TRBD1 (5 bases). CDR3 length equals 14 residues. Germline CDR1 MGHRA, CDR2 YSYEKL. Trimming removed 0 bases at V and 4 bases at J, with 10 bases between. Here the CDR3 DNA reads TGCGCCAGCAGCCAAGACACAGGAGCTTACGAGCAGTACTTC. It yields the protein CASSQDTGAYEQYF.

The chain is built from TRBV6-5 and TRBJ2-1, with 7 bases matching TRBD1. The CDR3 has 16 residues. Germline V gene data show CDR1 as MNHEY and CDR2 as SVGAGI. J lost 0 bases, V lost 4 bases, and 6 bases had no gene match. The CDR3 protein is CASSLQGLNSYNEQFF. Here the CDR3 DNA reads TGTGCCAGCAGTTTACAGGGGCTAAACTCCTACAATGAGCAGTTCTTC.